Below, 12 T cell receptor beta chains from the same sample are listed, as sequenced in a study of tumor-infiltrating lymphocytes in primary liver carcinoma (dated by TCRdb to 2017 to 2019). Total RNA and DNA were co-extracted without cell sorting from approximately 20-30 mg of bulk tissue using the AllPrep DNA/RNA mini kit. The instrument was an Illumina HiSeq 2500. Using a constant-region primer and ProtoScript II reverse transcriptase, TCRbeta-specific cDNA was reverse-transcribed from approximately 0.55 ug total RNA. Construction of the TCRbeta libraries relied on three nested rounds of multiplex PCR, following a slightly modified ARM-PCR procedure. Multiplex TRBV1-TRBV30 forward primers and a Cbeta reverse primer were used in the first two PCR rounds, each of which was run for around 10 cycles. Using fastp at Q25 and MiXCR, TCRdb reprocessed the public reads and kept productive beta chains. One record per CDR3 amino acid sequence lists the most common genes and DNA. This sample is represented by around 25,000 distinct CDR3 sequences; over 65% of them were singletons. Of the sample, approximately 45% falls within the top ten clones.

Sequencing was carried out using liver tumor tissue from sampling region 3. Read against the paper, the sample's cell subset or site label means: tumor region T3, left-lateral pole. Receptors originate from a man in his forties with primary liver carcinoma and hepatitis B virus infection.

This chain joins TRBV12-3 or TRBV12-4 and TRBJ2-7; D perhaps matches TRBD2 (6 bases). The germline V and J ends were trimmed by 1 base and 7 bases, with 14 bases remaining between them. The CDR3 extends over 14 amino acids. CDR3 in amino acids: CASSLVIGGGEQYF. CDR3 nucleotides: TGTGCCAGCAGTTTAGTGATCGGGGGTGGTGAGCAGTACTTC.

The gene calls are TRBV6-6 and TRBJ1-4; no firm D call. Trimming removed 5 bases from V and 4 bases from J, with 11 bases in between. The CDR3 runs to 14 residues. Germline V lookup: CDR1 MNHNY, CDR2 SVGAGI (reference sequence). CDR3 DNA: TGTGCCAGCAGTGCGGGGATATTTAATGAAAAACTGTTTTTT. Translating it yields CASSAGIFNEKLFF.

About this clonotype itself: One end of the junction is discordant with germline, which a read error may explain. The CDR3 is CATSDTETGDSGASVLTF. The CDR3 nucleotides are TGTGCCACCAGTGATACCGAGACAGGTGACTCTGGGGCCAGCGTCCTGACTTTC. The genes are TRBV24-1 and TRBJ2-6, with D perhaps matching TRBD1 (6 bases). CDR1 and CDR2 from the germline V gene are KGHDR and SFDVKD. There are 18 residues in the CDR3.

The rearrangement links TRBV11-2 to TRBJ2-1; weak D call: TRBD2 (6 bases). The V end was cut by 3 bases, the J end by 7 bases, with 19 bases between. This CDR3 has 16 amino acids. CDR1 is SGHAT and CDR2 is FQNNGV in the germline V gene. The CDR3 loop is CASSLEPLAGMNEQFF. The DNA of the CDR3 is TGTGCCAGCAGCTTGGAGCCCCTGGCGGGAATGAATGAGCAGTTCTTC.

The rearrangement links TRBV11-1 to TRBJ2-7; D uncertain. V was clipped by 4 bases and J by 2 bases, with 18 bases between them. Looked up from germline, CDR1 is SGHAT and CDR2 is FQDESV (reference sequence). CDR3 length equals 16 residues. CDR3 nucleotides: TGTGCCAGCAGCTCAAGAGGCCCTTTCAGCCCCTACGAGCAGTACTTC. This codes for CASSSRGPFSPYEQYF.

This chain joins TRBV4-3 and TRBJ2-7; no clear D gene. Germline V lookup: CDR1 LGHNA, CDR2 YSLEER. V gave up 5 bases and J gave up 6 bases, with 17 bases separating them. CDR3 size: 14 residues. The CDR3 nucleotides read TGCGCCAGCAGCGAAGTAAAGGTCATGGGCGAGCAGTACTTC. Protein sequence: CASSEVKVMGEQYF.

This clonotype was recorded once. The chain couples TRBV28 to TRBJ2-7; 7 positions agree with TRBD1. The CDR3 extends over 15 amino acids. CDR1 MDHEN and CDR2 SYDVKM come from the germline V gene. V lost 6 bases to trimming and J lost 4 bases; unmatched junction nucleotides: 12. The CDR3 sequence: CASRQKVGQSYEQYF. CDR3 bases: TGTGCCAGCAGGCAAAAGGTGGGACAGTCTTACGAGCAGTACTTC.

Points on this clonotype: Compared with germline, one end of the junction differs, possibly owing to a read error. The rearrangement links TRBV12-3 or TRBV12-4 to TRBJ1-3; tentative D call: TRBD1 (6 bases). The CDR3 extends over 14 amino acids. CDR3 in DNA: TGTGTCAGCAGTCCGCACAGGGAAGGAAACACCACATATTTT. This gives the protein CVSSPHREGNTTYF.

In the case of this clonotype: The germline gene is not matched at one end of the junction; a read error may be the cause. CDR3 protein: CVSPPTVSYEQYF. The CDR3 DNA reads TGTGTCAGCCCACCGACAGTTTCCTACGAGCAGTACTTC. The genes are TRBV18 and TRBJ2-7; perhaps TRBD1 as D (5 bases). Germline loops: CDR1 KGHSH, CDR2 LQKENI. This CDR3 comprises 13 residues.

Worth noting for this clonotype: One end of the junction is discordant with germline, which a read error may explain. CDR3 nucleotide sequence: TGTGCCGGCAGGACATGCTTTGGAAACACCATATATTTT. It encodes CAGRTCFGNTIYF. This chain links TRBV5-5 with TRBJ1-3; D perhaps matches TRBD1 (5 bases). The germline CDR1 and CDR2 sequences are SGHKS and YYEKEE (reference sequence). CDR3 size: 13 residues. Complete variable domain (other parts from reference TRBV5-5 and TRBJ1-3): DAGVTQSPTHLIKTRGQQVTLRCSPISGHKSVSWYQQVLGQGPQFIFQYYEKEERGRGNFPDRFSARQFPNYSSELNVNALLLGDSALYLCAGRTCFGNTIYFGEGSWLTVV.

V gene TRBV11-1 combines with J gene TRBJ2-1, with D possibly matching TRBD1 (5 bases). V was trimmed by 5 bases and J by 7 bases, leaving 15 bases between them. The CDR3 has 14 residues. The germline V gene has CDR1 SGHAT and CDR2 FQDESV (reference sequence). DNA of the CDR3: TGTGCCAGCAGCATCGGCAGGGATTATAATGAGCAGTTCTTC. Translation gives CASSIGRDYNEQFF.

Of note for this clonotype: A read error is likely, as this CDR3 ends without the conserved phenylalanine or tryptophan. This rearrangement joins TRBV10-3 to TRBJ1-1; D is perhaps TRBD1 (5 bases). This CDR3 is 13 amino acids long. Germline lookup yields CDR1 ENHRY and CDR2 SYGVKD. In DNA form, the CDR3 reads TGTGCCATCAGTGGCACAGTGGACACCGAAGCTTTCTGT. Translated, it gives CAISGTVDTEAFC.